These 24 T cell receptor beta chains originate from one sample sequenced in a study of cytomegalovirus exposure and HLA in healthy donors. Primers for the PCR totalled 60 Vbeta and 13 Jbeta. Some clones are missing from TCRdb's copy, which holds only in-frame ones; the method was immunoSEQ multiplex PCR. This sample's table reports 60,000 to 100,000 clones. The sequenced sample consisted of PBMCs. These receptors were taken from a man younger than 45 in good health and CMV-seronegative.

This chain links TRBV18 with TRBJ1-1; D might be TRBD1 (6 bases). The CDR3 consists of 16 residues. V shed 5 bases and J shed 0 bases, with 16 bases lying between them. From germline, CDR1 is KGHSH and CDR2 LQKENI. CDR3 nucleotides: TGTGCCAGCTCATCAACCCCGACAGGCATGAACACTGAAGCTTTCTTT. It yields the protein CASSSTPTGMNTEAFF.

The chain couples TRBV9 to TRBJ2-7; D possibly corresponds to TRBD1 (6 bases). The germline V and J ends were trimmed by 0 bases and 0 bases, with 10 bases remaining between them. This CDR3 is 15 amino acids long. Germline assignment: CDR1 SGDLS and CDR2 YYNGEE. CDR3 loop: CASSVGQDLSYEQYF. Here the CDR3 DNA reads TGTGCCAGCAGCGTAGGACAGGACCTCTCCTACGAGCAGTACTTC.

The rearrangement links TRBV19 to TRBJ2-5; tentative D call: TRBD2 (5 bases). V lost 0 bases to trimming and J lost 4 bases, with 9 bases between them. CDR3 size: 14 residues. From germline, CDR1 is LNHDA and CDR2 SQIVND (reference sequence). The DNA for the CDR3 is TGTGCCAGTAGTATAGACGGGGATGGAGAGACCCAGTACTTC. Protein product: CASSIDGDGETQYF.

The chain recombines TRBV15 with TRBJ2-7, with unresolved D. Trimming removed 0 bases from V and 0 bases from J, with 6 bases in between. CDR1 LNHNV and CDR2 YYDKDF come from the germline V gene (reference sequence). The CDR3 contains 14 residues. The CDR3 coding sequence is TGTGCCACCAGCAGAGATCGCAGCTCCTACGAGCAGTACTTC. This codes for CATSRDRSSYEQYF.

The rearrangement uses TRBV5-1 and TRBJ2-1; weak D call: TRBD2 (5 bases). V was cut by 4 bases and J by 8 bases, with 13 bases left in between. Per germline, CDR1 SGHRS and CDR2 YFSETQ. This CDR3 spans 13 amino acids. The CDR3 DNA reads TGCGCCAGCAGCCTGGACTTCTCCGATGAGCAGTTCTTC. As protein: CASSLDFSDEQFF.

J is TRBJ2-2 and V is TRBV5-4; a weak D match, TRBD1 (6 bases). The CDR3 has 15 residues. V was cut by 2 bases and J by 3 bases, with 11 bases left in between. CDR1 is SGHNT and CDR2 is YYREEE in the germline V gene (reference sequence). The CDR3 DNA reads TGTGCCAGCAGCTTAGGACAGACCCACACCGGGGAGCTGTTTTTT. Its translation: CASSLGQTHTGELFF. Looking up the rest from reference TRBV5-4 and TRBJ2-2 gives the full variable domain: ETGVTQSPTHLIKTRGQQVTLRCSSQSGHNTVSWYQQALGQGPQFIFQYYREEENGRGNFPPRFSGLQFPNYSSELNVNALELDDSALYLCASSLGQTHTGELFFGEGSRLTVL.

The chain has TRBV7-9 and TRBJ1-2; D is uncertain. The CDR3 is made up of 14 amino acids. The V gene's germline CDR1 is SEHNR and CDR2 FQNEAQ (reference sequence). V was clipped by 2 bases and J by 5 bases, with 12 bases between them. CDR3 residues: CASSLSTVLYGYTF. CDR3 coding DNA: TGTGCCAGCAGCTTAAGTACAGTGCTATATGGCTACACCTTC. The complete variable domain, with remaining parts taken from reference TRBV7-9 and TRBJ1-2, reads DTGVSQNPRHKITKRGQNVTFRCDPISEHNRLYWYRQTLGQGPEFLTYFQNEAQLEKSRLLSDRFSAERPKGSFSTLEIQRTEQGDSAMYLCASSLSTVLYGYTFGSGTRLTVV.

J is TRBJ2-1 and V is TRBV29-1, with TRBD1 matching 7 bases. Germline values: CDR1 SQVTM, CDR2 ANQGSEA. Trimming cost V 6 bases and J 1 base; bases outside gene matches: 9. The CDR3 is 15 amino acids. The CDR3 nucleotides are TGCAGCGTCCTCGGGACAGCCAAATCCTACAATGAGCAGTTCTTC. Translated, it gives CSVLGTAKSYNEQFF.

The chain couples TRBV10-3 to TRBJ1-5; possibly TRBD1 for D (5 bases). This CDR3 has 13 amino acids. Germline V gene data show CDR1 as ENHRY and CDR2 as SYGVKD. Trimming removed 6 bases at V and 4 bases at J, with 10 bases between. The CDR3: CAIRAGLNQPQHF. DNA for the CDR3: TGTGCCATCAGGGCAGGGTTAAATCAGCCCCAGCATTTT.

The CDR3 loop is CASSGTGASYEQYF. CDR3 coding DNA: TGTGCCAGCAGCGGTACAGGGGCCTCCTACGAGCAGTACTTC. This rearrangement joins TRBV5-8 to TRBJ2-7; 7 bases match TRBD1. This CDR3 spans 14 amino acids. The trim removed 4 bases at V and 0 bases at J, leaving 4 bases unmatched. From germline, CDR1 is SGHTS and CDR2 YDEGEE.

The chain employs TRBV11-1 and TRBJ2-5, with TRBD2 identical over 15 bases. The ends lost 5 bases at V and 0 bases at J; junction bases unmatched: 4. CDR3 size: 17 residues. CDR1 is SGHAT and CDR2 is FQDESV in the germline V gene (reference sequence). CDR3 nucleotide sequence: TGTGCCAGCAGCCCCGGGACTAGCGGGGGGCACCAAGAGACCCAGTACTTC. Its protein is CASSPGTSGGHQETQYF.

The chain combines TRBV25-1 with TRBJ2-3, with 8 bases aligning to TRBD2. CDR3 length: 15 residues. In germline, CDR1 is MGHDK, CDR2 SYGVNS. Trimming at V came to 5 bases and at J to 1 base, leaving 5 bases not matched to a gene. DNA for the CDR3: TGTGCCAGCAGTCTGAGCGGGAGAGGCACAGATACGCAGTATTTT. It encodes CASSLSGRGTDTQYF.

The chain is built from TRBV2 and TRBJ2-5, with 11 bases aligning to TRBD2. Germline-derived CDR1 and CDR2 are SNHLY and FYNNEI. The CDR3 runs to 15 residues. Losses at the gene ends were 4 bases for V and 11 bases for J; bases not matched to a gene: 12. The CDR3 loop is CASSGSLAGGLRQYF. The DNA of the CDR3 is TGTGCCAGCAGTGGGTCTCTAGCGGGAGGACTTAGGCAGTACTTC.

This sequence joins TRBV5-1 and TRBJ1-5; 11 nucleotides align to TRBD1. With 4 bases clipped from V and 5 bases from J, the junction kept 2 bases outside the gene matches. CDR3 length: 14 residues. Germline CDR1 reads SGHRS; CDR2 reads YFSETQ. The CDR3, as DNA: TGCGCCAGCAGCGAGGGACAGGGGGATCAGCCCCAGCATTTT. This encodes CASSEGQGDQPQHF.

The chain couples TRBV5-6 to TRBJ2-3, with 9 bases aligning to TRBD2. The V gene's germline CDR1 is SGHDT and CDR2 YYEEEE. The CDR3 loop spans 17 amino acids. The J segment lost 5 bases and the V segment lost 1 base, leaving 11 bases of the junction unmatched. The CDR3 coding sequence is TGTGCCAGCAGCTTGAGGCTTAGCGGGGGTACCGGAGATACGCAGTATTTT. Amino acid sequence: CASSLRLSGGTGDTQYF. Looking up the rest from reference TRBV5-6 and TRBJ2-3 gives the full variable domain: DAGVTQSPTHLIKTRGQQVTLRCSPKSGHDTVSWYQQALGQGPQFIFQYYEEEERQRGNFPDRFSGHQFPNYSSELNVNALLLGDSALYLCASSLRLSGGTGDTQYFGPGTRLTVL.

The J gene is TRBJ1-5, the V gene TRBV5-6; a weak D match, TRBD1 (5 bases). V was cut by 4 bases and J by 5 bases, with 10 bases left in between. Germline loops: CDR1 SGHDT, CDR2 YYEEEE. The CDR3 spans 13 residues. CDR3 nucleotides: TGTGCCAGCAGCCTGGGGGGGGATCAGCCCCAGCATTTT. Translated, it gives CASSLGGDQPQHF.

Concerning this clone itself: The sample has other DNA sequences that encode this CDR3 too. This chain joins TRBV5-1 and TRBJ1-1; possibly TRBD1 for D (6 bases). This CDR3 has 14 amino acids. With 0 bases removed from V and 2 bases from J, the gap between germline ends came to 8 bases. CDR1 and CDR2 from the germline V gene are SGHRS and YFSETQ. The chain's CDR3 is CASSLGQANTEAFF. CDR3 DNA sequence: TGCGCCAGCAGCTTGGGACAGGCTAACACTGAAGCTTTCTTT.

The chain joins TRBV5-1 to TRBJ2-5, with 11 bases matching TRBD1. The CDR3 is 17 residues long. Germline CDR1 is SGHRS and CDR2 is YFSETQ. The ends lost 2 bases at V and 2 bases at J; junction bases unmatched: 8. The CDR3 loop reads CASSLGTGTGGQETQYF. The CDR3 DNA reads TGCGCCAGCAGCTTAGGGACCGGGACAGGGGGTCAAGAGACCCAGTACTTC.

V gene TRBV27 combines with J gene TRBJ1-1; 7 nucleotides match TRBD1. This CDR3 has 13 amino acids. J gave up 2 bases and V 5 bases, and 2 bases lay outside the gene matches. The germline gives CDR1 MNHEY, CDR2 SMNVEV (reference sequence). In DNA form, the CDR3 reads TGTGCCAGCAGTCGGACAGGCAACACTGAAGCTTTCTTT. Its translation is CASSRTGNTEAFF.

The chain carries TRBV7-8 and TRBJ1-1; D gene uncertain. CDR3 size: 12 residues. V lost 0 bases, J lost 11 bases, and 10 bases lay in between. CDR1 is SGHVS, CDR2 FQNEAQ, per germline. The CDR3 here is CASSLAYSGAFF. The CDR3 region has the DNA TGTGCCAGCAGCTTAGCGTACAGCGGGGCTTTCTTT.

The chain recombines TRBV4-2 with TRBJ2-7, with D perhaps TRBD2 (7 bases). The length of the CDR3 is 16 residues. V lost 1 base and J 0 bases, leaving 13 bases between the germline ends. CDR1 LGHNA and CDR2 YNFKEQ come from the germline V gene. CDR3 in DNA: TGTGCCAGCAGCCAAGCGGGGGGCCGGTTCTCCTACGAGCAGTACTTC. Translated, it gives CASSQAGGRFSYEQYF.

The chain is built from TRBV30 and TRBJ1-6, with TRBD1 as a possible D gene (6 bases). CDR1 is GTSNPN and CDR2 is SVGIG in the germline V gene (reference sequence). The V end was cut by 4 bases, the J end by 8 bases, with 12 bases between. CDR3 length: 13 amino acids. The CDR3 here is CAWTLQGYSPLHF. The CDR3 bases are TGTGCCTGGACTCTACAGGGATATTCACCCCTCCACTTT.

The chain employs TRBV7-9 and TRBJ1-2; 8 bases fit TRBD1. V shed 3 bases and J 4 bases; nucleotides not matched to a gene: 4. Germline V gene lookup returns CDR1 SEHNR and CDR2 FQNEAQ (reference sequence). CDR3 length equals 14 residues. CDR3 in amino acids: CASSFGQGSYGYTF. The CDR3 DNA reads TGTGCCAGCAGCTTCGGACAGGGATCCTATGGCTACACCTTC.

V usage is TRBV4-1 and J usage is TRBJ2-7; 7 bases line up with TRBD2. V shed 0 bases and J 2 bases; nucleotides not matched to a gene: 4. Looked up from germline, CDR1 is MGHRA and CDR2 is YSYEKL. This CDR3 is 15 amino acids long. CDR3 sequence: CASSQDPGLPYEQYF. CDR3 DNA: TGCGCCAGCAGCCAAGATCCGGGACTACCCTACGAGCAGTACTTC.